These T cell receptor beta chains were read from a single sample in a study of blood T cells in healthy people across ages. TCRdb reanalysed the 5' RACE reads using MiXCR and keeps one entry per CDR3 protein. The sample contains 1.6 million or so distinct CDR3 sequences, almost 35% of which appear only once. Sequenced: blood. The origin of the receptors is a woman aged 30 to 39 in good health. Each CDR3 is given with its conserved first and last residue. The D gene is left open where the match is weak. Some rows mark clone size as missing; the rest say once, few, many or name a class of expanded clone.

>-|TRBJ2-7|12|TRBV2|few
TGTGCCAACCTGGAGAGGCCCAACGAGCAGTACTTC
CANLERPNEQYF
>TRBD2|TRBJ2-7|16|TRBV12-3/TRBV12-4|-
TGTGCCAGCAGGCCATCTGTAGCGGGGGGTCCCTACGAGCAGTACTTC
CASRPSVAGGPYEQYF
>-|TRBJ1-4|16|TRBV19|-
TGTGCCAGCCAAGTGTCTTCAGTGGCAACTAATGAAAAACTGTTTTTT
CASQVSSVATNEKLFF
>-|TRBJ2-7|16|TRBV27|few
TGTGCCAGCAGTTTACTACCGGACGGGGTGACCTACGAGCAGTACTTC
CASSLLPDGVTYEQYF
>-|TRBJ2-7|15|TRBV20-1|-
TGCAGTGCTAGAGATCTGGGCGGGATCTCCTACGAGCAGTACTTC
CSARDLGGISYEQYF
>-|TRBJ2-5|13|TRBV30|-
TGTGTCTGGAGTGCCGGGTCGGGGGAGACCCAGTACTTC
CVWSAGSGETQYF
>TRBD1|TRBJ2-7|15|TRBV5-6|few
TGTGCCAGCAGCTTGATGCAGGGGGCAGCGTACGAGCAGTACTTC
CASSLMQGAAYEQYF
>-|TRBJ2-3|12|TRBV29-1|many
TGCAGCGTTGTCGTTCCGGCCCGGTTGCAGTATTTT
CSVVVPARLQYF
>-|TRBJ2-3|15|TRBV7-8|-
TGTGCCAGCAGCTCCCTCGGGGCCGGGGCAGATACGCAGTATTTT
CASSSLGAGADTQYF
>-|TRBJ2-3|12|TRBV2|few
TGTGCCAGCCATCGCCGCACAGATACGCAGTATTTT
CASHRRTDTQYF
>-|TRBJ2-7|12|TRBV20-1|few
TGCAGTGCTAGAGTAAGGTCCTACGAGCAGTACTTC
CSARVRSYEQYF
>-|TRBJ2-7|14|TRBV5-1|-
TGCGCCAGCAGCTTGACCTCTAGGGTCTACGAGCAGTACTTC
CASSLTSRVYEQYF
>-|TRBJ1-2|14|TRBV30|-
TGTGCCTTAAATCGCCGGGACATGAAGCATGGCTACACCTTC
CALNRRDMKHGYTF
>-|TRBJ1-1|14|TRBV6-6|once
TGTGCCAGCAGTTTACTGACAGCGAACACTGAAGCTTTCTTT
CASSLLTANTEAFF
>-|TRBJ2-5|13|TRBV29-1|many
TGCGGGGGCTGGGCGGGACGCCAAGAGACCCAGTACTTC
CGGWAGRQETQYF
>TRBD2|TRBJ2-1|19|TRBV27|-
TGTGCCAGCAGTTTATTATGGGGACTAGCGGGAGGGTTTTACGATGAGCAGTTCTTC
CASSLLWGLAGGFYDEQFF
>TRBD2|TRBJ2-3|15|TRBV24-1|few
TGTGCCACCAGTGATGGAGCGGGAGGTACAGATACGCAGTATTTT
CATSDGAGGTDTQYF
>-|TRBJ2-7|13|TRBV12-3/TRBV12-4|few
TGTGCCAGCAGTTTAAGTGGGGCGAGCGAGCAGTACTTC
CASSLSGASEQYF
>TRBD1|TRBJ2-7|15|TRBV20-1|-
TGCAGTGCTAGAGACCGGGACAGGGGGTTATCCGAGCAGTACTTC
CSARDRDRGLSEQYF
>-|TRBJ2-7|15|TRBV20-1|-
TGCAGTGCCCCGGCGCAGGGCGCGATTCGGAACGAGCAGTACTTC
CSAPAQGAIRNEQYF
>-|TRBJ2-7|17|TRBV2|-
TGTGCCAGCAGTGCCCCTTGGGGGGGACAGGTTGACTACGAGCAGTACTTC
CASSAPWGGQVDYEQYF
>-|TRBJ2-1|11|TRBV6-2/TRBV6-3|-
TGTGCCAGCGCTATAGACAATGAGCAGTTCTTC
CASAIDNEQFF
>TRBD1|TRBJ1-2|14|TRBV20-1|-
TGCAGTGCTCAAGGGACAGGGGCTAACTATGGCTACACCTTC
CSAQGTGANYGYTF
>-|TRBJ2-5|18|TRBV9|-
TGTGCCAGCAGCGTAGGGGAACGGGCTACCCTTTCCCAAGAGACCCAGTACTTC
CASSVGERATLSQETQYF
>-|TRBJ1-2|15|TRBV5-5|-
TGTGCCAGCAGCTTGGAGAGGGGGGGGAGTTATGGCTACACCTTC
CASSLERGGSYGYTF
>TRBD2|TRBJ2-7|16|TRBV15|-
TGTGCCACCAGCAGAGATAGGGGACTAGCGGGGGGAAAGCGGTACTTC
CATSRDRGLAGGKRYF
>-|TRBJ2-7|17|TRBV5-4|few
TGTGCCAGCAGCTTGGAGGCCTGGGCGGAGAGCTCCTACGAGCAGTACTTC
CASSLEAWAESSYEQYF
>TRBD2|TRBJ2-7|17|TRBV6-2/TRBV6-3|few
TGTGCCAGCAGTTACTCGACGACTAGCGGGACCTACTACGAGCAGTACTTC
CASSYSTTSGTYYEQYF
>TRBD1|TRBJ2-7|15|TRBV19|few
TGTGCCAGTAGCCCCACGGACAGGGGTCGGTACGAGCAGTACTTC
CASSPTDRGRYEQYF
>-|TRBJ2-1|16|TRBV12-5|few
TGTGCTAGTGGTCCGGGGGGCTTACGCTCCTACAATGAGCAGTTCTTC
CASGPGGLRSYNEQFF
>-|TRBJ1-2|14|TRBV7-9|-
TGTGCCAGCAGCTTAATTGAAACTAACTATGGCTACACCTTC
CASSLIETNYGYTF
>TRBD2|TRBJ2-5|19|TRBV4-1|-
TGCGCCAGCACCACCGGCATTGGTAGGAACGGGGGGGACCAAGAGACCCAGTACTTC
CASTTGIGRNGGDQETQYF
>-|TRBJ1-3|16|TRBV20-1|few
TGCAGTGCTAGAGATCCCCAGGGTCAATGGGGAAACACCATATATTTT
CSARDPQGQWGNTIYF
>-|TRBJ2-1|17|TRBV14|-
TGTGCCAGCAGCCAGAACCTAAATCTTAACTCCTACAATGAGCAGTTCTTC
CASSQNLNLNSYNEQFF
>TRBD1|TRBJ2-2|13|TRBV20-1|-
TGCAGTGCCAAGGGACAGGGGAAAGGGGAGCTGTTTTTT
CSAKGQGKGELFF
>-|TRBJ2-7|12|TRBV27|many
TGTGCCACCCGGACGGGTGCCTACGAGCAGTACTTC
CATRTGAYEQYF
>TRBD2|TRBJ2-1|16|TRBV4-1|many
TGCGCCAGCAGCCAAGAGGACGGCGGGAGTCAAAATGAGCAGTTCTTC
CASSQEDGGSQNEQFF
>-|TRBJ1-5|11|TRBV4-1|many
TGCGCCAGCAGCCAAGGGGGGCCCCAGCATTTT
CASSQGGPQHF
>TRBD2|TRBJ2-3|17|TRBV6-5|few
TGTGCCAGCAGTTACTCTTCGACTAGCGGACGCACAGATACGCAGTATTTT
CASSYSSTSGRTDTQYF
>-|TRBJ1-4|15|TRBV12-3/TRBV12-4|few
TGTGCCAGCAGCCCTCGTGGGACCGGAAATGAAAAACTGTTTTTT
CASSPRGTGNEKLFF
>-|TRBJ2-1|13|TRBV29-1|many
TGCAGCGTTGTGGGAGTAAGGGCCAATGAGCAGTTCTTC
CSVVGVRANEQFF
>-|TRBJ2-7|15|TRBV11-2|-
TGTGCCAGCAGCTTAGGTCAGGGGCGACTCTACGAGCAGTACTTC
CASSLGQGRLYEQYF
>-|TRBJ1-2|12|TRBV5-1|many
TGCGCCAGCAGCCCGGAGGGCTATGGCTACACCTTC
CASSPEGYGYTF
>-|TRBJ2-1|15|TRBV27|-
TGTGCCAGCACCAAGAAGGCAGGGGCTTGGGGTGAGCAGTTCTTC
CASTKKAGAWGEQFF
>TRBD1|TRBJ1-2|13|TRBV6-5|-
TGTGCCAGCAAGCGACAGGGGAACTATGGCTACACCTTC
CASKRQGNYGYTF
>-|TRBJ1-1|13|TRBV9|-
TGTGCCAGCGGCGTAGATGCAGGCGGTGAAGCTTTCTTT
CASGVDAGGEAFF